The rows below give T cell receptor beta chains drawn from one sample of a study of cytomegalovirus exposure and HLA in healthy donors. The method was immunoSEQ multiplex PCR; TCRdb's version includes in-frame clones alone and lacks a portion of them. The table records 170,000 or so clones, approximately 84% of them present only once. The sequencing input was PBMCs. The receptors were sampled from a woman between 45 and 65 years old in good health and CMV-seropositive. The CDR3 runs from the conserved cysteine through the conserved F or W. A D gene is named only where the DNA matches it firmly. The size field is filled for only some rows; it gives once, few, many or a size class.

j_gene | v_gene | d_gene | len | abundance | CDR3nt | CDR3aa
TRBJ2-5 | TRBV9 | TRBD1 | 16 | once | TGTGCCAGCAGCGTCCAGGTGACAGGGGGGGAGGAGACCCAGTACTTC | CASSVQVTGGEETQYF
TRBJ1-1 | TRBV28 | . | 13 | few | TGTGCCACAGGGGATGAGGTCGGCACTGAAGCTTTCTTT | CATGDEVGTEAFF
TRBJ2-5 | TRBV9 | TRBD2 | 15 | . | TGTGCCAGCAGCACCCGGGGGGGGGTGAGAGAGACCCAGTACTTC | CASSTRGGVRETQYF
TRBJ1-2 | TRBV11-2 | . | 13 | . | TGTGCCAGCAGCCCGGACCGTGGAGGCGGCTACACCTTC | CASSPDRGGGYTF
TRBJ1-2 | TRBV19 | . | 14 | few | TGTGCCAGTAGTACGACAGGCTTATCAGAGGGCTACACCTTC | CASSTTGLSEGYTF
TRBJ2-3 | TRBV7-2 | . | 14 | . | TGTGCCAGCAGCCTCGGGGAGCGCACAGATACGCAGTATTTT | CASSLGERTDTQYF
TRBJ2-2 | TRBV5-1 | TRBD2 | 15 | few | TGCGCCAGCAGCTGGACTAGCGGGAGTTCCGGGGAGCTGTTTTTT | CASSWTSGSSGELFF
TRBJ1-1 | TRBV30 | . | 13 | once | TGTGCCTGGAGTGTAAGCGATTATACTGAAGCTTTCTTT | CAWSVSDYTEAFF
TRBJ2-5 | TRBV9 | . | 15 | . | TGTGCCAGCAGCGTAGACCCCTCAAGCGGCGAGACCCAGTACTTC | CASSVDPSSGETQYF
TRBJ2-7 | TRBV28 | TRBD2 | 15 | . | TGTGCCAGTTCCTTAGTGGCGGGGGGTTCCTACGAGCAGTACTTC | CASSLVAGGSYEQYF
TRBJ1-6 | TRBV4-1 | . | 16 | . | TGCGCCAGCAGCCGAAGGGAAGGGGTAAATAATTCACCCCTCCACTTT | CASSRREGVNNSPLHF
TRBJ1-2 | TRBV9 | . | 15 | once | TGTGCCAACAGCACTAGGACTCAAGCTAACTATGGCTACACCTTC | CANSTRTQANYGYTF
TRBJ2-3 | TRBV7-2 | TRBD2 | 13 | . | TGTGCCAGCAGCCCCGGGGGGGTAGCGGGGAAGTATTTT | CASSPGGVAGKYF
TRBJ2-7 | TRBV5-8 | . | 15 | . | TGTGCCAGCAGCACCCGGGCGACTAATTGGTACGAGCAGTACTTC | CASSTRATNWYEQYF
TRBJ1-1 | TRBV11-2 | . | 14 | . | TGTGCCAGCAGCTCGGTCCGTGGGAACACTGAAGCTTTCTTT | CASSSVRGNTEAFF
TRBJ2-6 | TRBV2 | . | 17 | . | TGTGCCAGCGATCTTCACCCTACGGGCTCTGGGGCCAACGTCCTGACTTTC | CASDLHPTGSGANVLTF
TRBJ2-3 | TRBV10-3 | . | 14 | . | TGTGCCATCAGTGATACCTCAGGGACAGATACGCAGTATTTT | CAISDTSGTDTQYF